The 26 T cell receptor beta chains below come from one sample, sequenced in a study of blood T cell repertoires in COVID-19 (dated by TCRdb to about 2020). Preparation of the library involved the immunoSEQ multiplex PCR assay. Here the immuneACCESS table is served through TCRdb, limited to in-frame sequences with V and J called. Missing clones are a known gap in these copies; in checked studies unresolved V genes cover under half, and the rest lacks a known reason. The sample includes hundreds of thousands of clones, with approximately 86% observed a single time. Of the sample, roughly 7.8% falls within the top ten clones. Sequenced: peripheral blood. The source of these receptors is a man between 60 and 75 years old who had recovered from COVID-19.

DNA for the CDR3: TGCGCCAGCAGCTTGGGGCCCCAGAACAATGAGCAGTTCTTC. Translating it yields CASSLGPQNNEQFF. The gene calls are TRBV5-1 and TRBJ2-1; D is ambiguous. CDR3 length: 14 amino acids. Germline V gene data show CDR1 as SGHRS and CDR2 as YFSETQ. Trimming left V 0 bases short and J 5 bases short, with 9 bases between.

Here the CDR3 reads CATSRERADSYEQYF. The CDR3, as DNA: TGTGCCACCAGCAGAGAGAGGGCCGACTCCTACGAGCAGTACTTC. The V call is TRBV15, the J call TRBJ2-7, with D maybe TRBD2 (5 bases). Germline values: CDR1 LNHNV, CDR2 YYDKDF (reference sequence). CDR3 length equals 15 residues. Trimming left V 0 bases short and J 0 bases short, with 9 bases between.

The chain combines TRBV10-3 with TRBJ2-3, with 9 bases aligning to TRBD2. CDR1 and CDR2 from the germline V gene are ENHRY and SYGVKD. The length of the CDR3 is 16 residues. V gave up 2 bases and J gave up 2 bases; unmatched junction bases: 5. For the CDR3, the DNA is TGTGCCATCAGTGAGCGAATAGCGGGGGCCACAGATACGCAGTATTTT. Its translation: CAISERIAGATDTQYF.

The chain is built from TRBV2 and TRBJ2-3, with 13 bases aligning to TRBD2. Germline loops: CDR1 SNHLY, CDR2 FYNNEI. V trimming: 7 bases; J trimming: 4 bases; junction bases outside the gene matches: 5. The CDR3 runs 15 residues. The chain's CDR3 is CASNQLAGGADTQYF. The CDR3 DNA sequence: TGTGCCAGCAACCAACTAGCGGGGGGGGCAGATACGCAGTATTTT.

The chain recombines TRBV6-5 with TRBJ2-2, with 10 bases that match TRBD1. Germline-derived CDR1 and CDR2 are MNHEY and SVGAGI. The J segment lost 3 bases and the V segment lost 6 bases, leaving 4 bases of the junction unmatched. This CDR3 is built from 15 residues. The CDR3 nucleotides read TGTGCCAGCAGGACCGGGACAGGGGACACCGGGGAGCTGTTTTTT. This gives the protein CASRTGTGDTGELFF.

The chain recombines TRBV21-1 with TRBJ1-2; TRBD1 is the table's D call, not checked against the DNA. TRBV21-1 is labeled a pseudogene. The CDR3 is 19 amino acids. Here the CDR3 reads CASTNITGTYAISNYGYTF. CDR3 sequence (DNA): TGTGCCAGCACCAATATTACAGGGACCTATGCTATATCTAACTATGGCTACACCTTC.

The CDR3 spells CASSTKLAGTGELFF. The DNA of the CDR3 is TGTGCCAGCAGTACTAAACTAGCGGGCACCGGGGAGCTGTTTTTT. The rearrangement joins TRBV2 to TRBJ2-2; 9 nucleotides align to TRBD2. V lost 5 bases to trimming and J lost 4 bases; unmatched junction nucleotides: 5. The CDR3 spans 15 residues. Germline V CDR1 and CDR2: SNHLY, FYNNEI. The entire variable domain, with the rest obtained from reference TRBV2 and TRBJ2-2, is as follows: EPEVTQTPSHQVTQMGQEVILRCVPISNHLYFYWYRQILGQKVEFLVSFYNNEISEKSEIFDDQFSVERPDGSNFTLKIRSTKLEDSAMYFCASSTKLAGTGELFFGEGSRLTVL.

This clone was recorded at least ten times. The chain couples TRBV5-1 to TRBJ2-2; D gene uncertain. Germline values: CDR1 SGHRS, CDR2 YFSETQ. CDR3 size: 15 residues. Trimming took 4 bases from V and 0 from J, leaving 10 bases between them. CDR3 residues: CASSPVFSNTGELFF. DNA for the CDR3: TGCGCCAGCAGCCCGGTGTTCTCGAACACCGGGGAGCTGTTTTTT.

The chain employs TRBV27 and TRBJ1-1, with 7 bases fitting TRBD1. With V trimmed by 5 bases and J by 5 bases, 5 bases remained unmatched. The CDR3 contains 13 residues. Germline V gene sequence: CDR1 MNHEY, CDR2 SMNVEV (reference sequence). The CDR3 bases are TGTGCCAGCAGTAACAGGGGCTGGACTGAAGCTTTCTTT. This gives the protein CASSNRGWTEAFF.

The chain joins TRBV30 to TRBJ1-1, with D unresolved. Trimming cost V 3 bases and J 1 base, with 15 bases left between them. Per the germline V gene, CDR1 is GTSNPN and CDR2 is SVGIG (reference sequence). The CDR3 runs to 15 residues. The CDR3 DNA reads TGTGCCTGGAGAGCCGCAGGCAAGACGAACACTGAAGCTTTCTTT. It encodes CAWRAAGKTNTEAFF.

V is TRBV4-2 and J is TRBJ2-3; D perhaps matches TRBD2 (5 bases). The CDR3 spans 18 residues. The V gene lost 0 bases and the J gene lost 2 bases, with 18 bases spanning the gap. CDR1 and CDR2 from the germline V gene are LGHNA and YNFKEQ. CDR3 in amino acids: CASSQESLEALSTDTQYF. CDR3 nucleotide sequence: TGTGCCAGCAGCCAAGAAAGTTTGGAGGCGCTATCCACAGATACGCAGTATTTT.

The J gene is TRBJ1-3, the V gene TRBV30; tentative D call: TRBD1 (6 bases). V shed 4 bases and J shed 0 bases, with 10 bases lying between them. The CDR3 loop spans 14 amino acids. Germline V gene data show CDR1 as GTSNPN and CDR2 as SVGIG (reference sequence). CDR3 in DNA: TGTGCCTGGAACCGGGACAACTCTGGAAACACCATATATTTT. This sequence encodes CAWNRDNSGNTIYF.

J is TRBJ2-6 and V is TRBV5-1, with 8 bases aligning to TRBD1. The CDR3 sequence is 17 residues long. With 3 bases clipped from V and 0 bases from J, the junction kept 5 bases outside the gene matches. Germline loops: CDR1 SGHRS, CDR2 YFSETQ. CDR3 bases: TGCGCCAGCAGCTCCCGGGACAGGAGCTCTGGGGCCAACGTCCTGACTTTC. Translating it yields CASSSRDRSSGANVLTF. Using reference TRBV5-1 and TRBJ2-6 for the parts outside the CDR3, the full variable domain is KAGVTQTPRYLIKTRGQQVTLSCSPISGHRSVSWYQQTPGQGLQFLFEYFSETQRNKGNFPGRFSGRQFSNSRSEMNVSTLELGDSALYLCASSSRDRSSGANVLTFGAGSRLTVL.

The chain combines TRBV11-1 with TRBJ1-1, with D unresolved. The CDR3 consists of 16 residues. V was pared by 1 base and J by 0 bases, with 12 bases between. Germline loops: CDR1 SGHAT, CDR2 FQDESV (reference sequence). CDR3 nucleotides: TGTGCCAGCAGCTTAGGTCGACACGGGATGAACACTGAAGCTTTCTTT. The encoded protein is CASSLGRHGMNTEAFF.

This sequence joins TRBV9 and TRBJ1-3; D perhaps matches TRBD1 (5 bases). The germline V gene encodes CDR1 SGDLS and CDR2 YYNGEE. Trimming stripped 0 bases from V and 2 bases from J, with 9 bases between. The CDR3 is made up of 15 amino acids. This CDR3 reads CASSVEGITGNTIYF. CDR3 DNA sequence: TGTGCCAGCAGCGTAGAGGGGATTACTGGAAACACCATATATTTT.

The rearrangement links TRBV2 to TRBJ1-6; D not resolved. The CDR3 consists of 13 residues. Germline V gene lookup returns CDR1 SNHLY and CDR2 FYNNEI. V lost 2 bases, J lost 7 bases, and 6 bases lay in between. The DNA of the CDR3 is TGTGCCAGCAGTGAATCCGTGAATTCACCCCTCCACTTT. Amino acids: CASSESVNSPLHF.

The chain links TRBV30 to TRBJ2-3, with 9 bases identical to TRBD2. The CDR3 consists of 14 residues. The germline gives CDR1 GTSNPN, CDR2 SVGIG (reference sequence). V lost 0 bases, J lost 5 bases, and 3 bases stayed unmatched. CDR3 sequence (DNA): TGTGCCTGGAGTGTACGTAGCGGGGGAGATACGCAGTATTTT. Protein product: CAWSVRSGGDTQYF.

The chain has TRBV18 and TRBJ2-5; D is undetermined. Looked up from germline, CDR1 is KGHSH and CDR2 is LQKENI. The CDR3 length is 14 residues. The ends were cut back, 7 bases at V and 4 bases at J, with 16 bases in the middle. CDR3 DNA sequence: TGTGCCAGCTTCACCTCAGCTACGGGAGAGACCCAGTACTTC. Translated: CASFTSATGETQYF. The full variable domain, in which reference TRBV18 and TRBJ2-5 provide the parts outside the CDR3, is NAGVMQNPRHLVRRRGQEARLRCSPMKGHSHVYWYRQLPEEGLKFMVYLQKENIIDESGMPKERFSAEFPKEGPSILRIQQVVRGDSAAYFCASFTSATGETQYFGPGTRLLVL.

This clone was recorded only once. The CDR3 loop is CASSFEQGVGEQYF. The CDR3, as DNA: TGTGCCAGCAGTTTCGAACAGGGGGTGGGTGAGCAGTACTTC. The chain carries TRBV27 and TRBJ2-7; 8 bases are shared with TRBD1. Per germline, CDR1 MNHEY and CDR2 SMNVEV (reference sequence). The CDR3 totals 14 residues. J was trimmed by 7 bases and V by 3 bases; bases with no gene match: 8.

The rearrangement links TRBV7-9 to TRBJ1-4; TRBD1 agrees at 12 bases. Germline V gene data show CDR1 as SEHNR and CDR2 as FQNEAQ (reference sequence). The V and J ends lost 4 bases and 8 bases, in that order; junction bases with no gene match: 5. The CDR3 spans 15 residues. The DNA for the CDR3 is TGTGCCAGCAGCTCCGGGACAGGGGGCAGAGAAAAACTGTTTTTT. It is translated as CASSSGTGGREKLFF.

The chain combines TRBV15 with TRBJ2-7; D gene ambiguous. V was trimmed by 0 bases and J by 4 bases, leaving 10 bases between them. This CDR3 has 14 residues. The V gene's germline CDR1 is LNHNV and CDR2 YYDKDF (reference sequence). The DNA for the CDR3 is TGTGCCACCAGCAGAGATCTGAGTCTATACGAGCAGTACGTC. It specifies CATSRDLSLYEQYV.

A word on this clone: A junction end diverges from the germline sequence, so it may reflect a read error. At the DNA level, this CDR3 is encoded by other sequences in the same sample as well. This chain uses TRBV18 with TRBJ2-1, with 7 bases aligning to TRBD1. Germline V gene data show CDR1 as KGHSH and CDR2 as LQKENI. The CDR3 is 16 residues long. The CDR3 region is CASSPPAGTVMNEQFF. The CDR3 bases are TGTGCCAGTTCACCGCCTGCCGGGACAGTAATGAATGAGCAGTTCTTC.

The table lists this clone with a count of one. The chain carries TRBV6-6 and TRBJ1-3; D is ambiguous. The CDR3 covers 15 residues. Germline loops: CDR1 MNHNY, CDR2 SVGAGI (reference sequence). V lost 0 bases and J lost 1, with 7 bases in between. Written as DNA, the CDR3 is TGTGCCAGCAGTTACTCTTGGGAGTCTGGAAACACCATATATTTT. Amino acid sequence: CASSYSWESGNTIYF.

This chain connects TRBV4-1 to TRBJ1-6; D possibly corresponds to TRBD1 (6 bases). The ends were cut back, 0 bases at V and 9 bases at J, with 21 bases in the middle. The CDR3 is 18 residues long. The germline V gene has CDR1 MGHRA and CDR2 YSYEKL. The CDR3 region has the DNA TGCGCCAGCAGCCAAGAAGGCTTGGGGGGGGCGGGTGGTTCACCCCTCCACTTT. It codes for CASSQEGLGGAGGSPLHF.

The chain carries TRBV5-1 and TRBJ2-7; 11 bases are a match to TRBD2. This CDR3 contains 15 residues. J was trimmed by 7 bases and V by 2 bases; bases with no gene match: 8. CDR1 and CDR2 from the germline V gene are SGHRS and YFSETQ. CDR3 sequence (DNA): TGCGCCAGCAGCTTTATAGCGGGGGGGACCGGGGAGCAGTACGTC. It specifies CASSFIAGGTGEQYV.

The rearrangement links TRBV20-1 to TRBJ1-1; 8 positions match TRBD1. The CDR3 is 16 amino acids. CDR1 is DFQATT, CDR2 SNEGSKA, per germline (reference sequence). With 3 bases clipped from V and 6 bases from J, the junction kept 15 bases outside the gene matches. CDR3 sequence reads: CSASGTGGLPVAEAFF. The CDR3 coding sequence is TGCAGTGCTAGTGGTACAGGGGGGCTCCCAGTGGCTGAAGCTTTCTTT.